These 20 T cell receptor beta chains were all obtained from the same sample, sequenced in a study of blood T cell repertoires in COVID-19. The repertoire was sequenced with immunoSEQ multiplex PCR; TCRdb's copy has only in-frame clones and lacks some. The sample carries about 170,000 clones, 85% to 90% recorded once. The sequenced material came from peripheral blood. The source of these receptors is a man aged 18 to 29 with active or convalescent COVID-19.

The V and J genes are TRBV5-6 and TRBJ2-2; 9 bases agree with TRBD1. The CDR3 has 15 amino acids. V lost 3 bases and J lost 7; bases outside the gene matches: 7. CDR1 is SGHDT and CDR2 is YYEEEE in the germline V gene. DNA for the CDR3: TGTGCCAGCAGCTGGGGACAGGGTCGGGGCGGGGAGCTGTTTTTT. As protein: CASSWGQGRGGELFF.

This clone was recorded a few times. This chain links TRBV3-1 (or the pseudogene TRBV3-2) with TRBJ2-7; 9 nucleotides line up with TRBD2. The CDR3 spans 16 residues. V shed 4 bases, J shed 2 bases, and the junction held 9 bases outside the gene matches. CDR1 and CDR2 from the germline V gene are LGHDT and YNNKEL (reference sequence). Written as DNA, the CDR3 is TGTGCCAGCAGCCCCGGAGGGCGGGAGGGCCCCTACGAGCAGTACTTC. Translated, it gives CASSPGGREGPYEQYF.

The V and J genes are TRBV11-3 and TRBJ1-6; a weak D match, TRBD1 (6 bases). The V and J ends lost 8 bases and 4 bases respectively, with 12 bases between them. From germline, CDR1 is SGHNT and CDR2 YENEEA. The CDR3 runs to 14 residues. CDR3 DNA sequence: TGTGCCAGCGGGTGGACAGATTATAATTCACCCCTCCACTTT. It translates to CASGWTDYNSPLHF.

This clone was counted a single time. The CDR3 nucleotides are TGTGCCAGCAAGGCCGCGGGAGAAACTAGCACAGATACGCAGTATTTT. This gives the protein CASKAAGETSTDTQYF. This chain joins TRBV28 and TRBJ2-3; 7 nucleotides align to TRBD2. The germline V gene has CDR1 MDHEN and CDR2 SYDVKM. The CDR3 is made up of 16 amino acids. Trimming cost V 7 bases and J 0 bases; bases outside gene matches: 10.

Ten or more counts support this clone. The chain joins TRBV11-2 to TRBJ2-7, with D perhaps matching TRBD2 (6 bases). CDR1 and CDR2 from the germline V gene are SGHAT and FQNNGV. Trimming removed 5 bases at V and 5 bases at J, with 22 bases between. This CDR3 has 16 amino acids. The CDR3 spells CASSPRRDFSIHEQYF. The CDR3 region has the DNA TGTGCCAGCAGCCCCAGGCGGGACTTCTCAATCCACGAGCAGTACTTC. Together with reference TRBV11-2 and TRBJ2-7, the CDR3 gives the full variable domain: EAGVAQSPRYKIIEKRQSVAFWCNPISGHATLYWYQQILGQGPKLLIQFQNNGVVDDSQLPKDRFSAERLKGVDSTLKIQPAKLEDSAVYLCASSPRRDFSIHEQYFGPGTRLTVT.

The chain has TRBV11-2 and TRBJ2-5; D is possibly TRBD2 (5 bases). CDR3 length: 14 residues. CDR1 SGHAT and CDR2 FQNNGV come from the germline V gene. Trimming pared 4 bases from V and 1 base from J, leaving 10 bases between. CDR3 sequence (DNA): TGTGCCAGCAGCTCGCGGGCGTCCCAAGAGACCCAGTACTTC. As protein: CASSSRASQETQYF.

The chain couples TRBV27 to TRBJ2-1; TRBD2 might be the D (6 bases). Trimming removed 5 bases from V and 6 bases from J, with 20 bases in between. This CDR3 is 16 amino acids long. Germline-derived CDR1 and CDR2 are MNHEY and SMNVEV (reference sequence). CDR3 loop: CASSPSRRDGGNEQFF. CDR3 bases: TGTGCCAGCAGTCCATCCAGGCGGGACGGTGGCAATGAGCAGTTCTTC.

The rearrangement uses TRBV29-1 and TRBJ1-2; D may be TRBD1 (5 bases). This CDR3 contains 13 residues. V gave up 6 bases and J gave up 1 base, with 12 bases separating them. Germline V gene sequence: CDR1 SQVTM, CDR2 ANQGSEA. The CDR3 bases are TGCAGCGTGCTCACAGGTTTTAACTATGGCTACACCTTC. This sequence encodes CSVLTGFNYGYTF.

The chain's CDR3 is CASSLRGSVVPQHF. The CDR3 DNA sequence: TGTGCCAGCAGCTTAAGGGGCAGCGTTGTGCCCCAGCATTTT. The chain couples TRBV5-6 to TRBJ1-5; the D gene is possibly TRBD1 (5 bases). This CDR3 comprises 14 residues. Germline V lookup: CDR1 SGHDT, CDR2 YYEEEE. Trimming removed 2 bases at V and 9 bases at J, with 15 bases between.

The chain employs TRBV5-1 and TRBJ2-7, with a weak D call TRBD1 (6 bases). CDR1 and CDR2 (germline): SGHRS, YFSETQ. V was cut by 4 bases and J by 0 bases, with 11 bases left in between. The CDR3 runs 14 residues. The CDR3 spells CASSLWDISYEQYF. The DNA for the CDR3 is TGCGCCAGCAGCCTATGGGACATCTCCTACGAGCAGTACTTC.

This CDR3 reads CASTSQGGTEAFF. The CDR3 DNA reads TGTGCCAGCACGTCCCAGGGGGGCACTGAAGCTTTCTTT. This chain uses TRBV2 with TRBJ1-1, with 7 bases aligning to TRBD1. The CDR3 consists of 13 residues. Germline-derived CDR1 and CDR2 are SNHLY and FYNNEI. J was trimmed by 4 bases and V by 7 bases; bases with no gene match: 6.

The chain carries TRBV9 and TRBJ1-3; maybe TRBD1 (6 bases). In germline, CDR1 is SGDLS, CDR2 YYNGEE. This CDR3 comprises 16 residues. V lost 4 bases, J lost 0 bases, and 14 bases lay in between. CDR3 nucleotide sequence: TGTGCCAGCAGCTCGACGACAGGTCACTCTGGAAACACCATATATTTT. Protein: CASSSTTGHSGNTIYF.

This chain connects TRBV10-1 to TRBJ2-1; 9 bases match TRBD2. There are 16 residues in the CDR3. Germline CDR1 WNHNN, CDR2 SYGVQD (reference sequence). With V trimmed by 3 bases and J by 7 bases, 10 bases remained unmatched. The CDR3 DNA sequence: TGCGCCAGCAGTGAAGAGGGACTAGCTTTAATAAATGAGCAGTTCTTC. Its protein is CASSEEGLALINEQFF.

A single count supports this clone. CDR3 region: CASNNPGGRDGEQYF. The CDR3 DNA reads as TGTGCCAGCAACAACCCAGGCGGGAGGGATGGCGAGCAGTACTTC. The rearrangement links TRBV7-2 to TRBJ2-7, with 9 bases aligning to TRBD2. Germline CDR1 reads SGHTA; CDR2 reads FQGNSA. Trimming took 7 bases from V and 6 from J; bases not matched to a gene: 13. The CDR3 spans 15 residues.

This rearrangement joins TRBV7-9 to TRBJ2-5, with TRBD1 matching over 7 bases. Trimming removed 3 bases from V and 7 bases from J; junction bases left unmatched: 5. The CDR3 sequence is 13 residues long. Per the germline V gene, CDR1 is SEHNR and CDR2 is FQNEAQ (reference sequence). The CDR3 nucleotides are TGTGCCAGCAGCTTCGGACAGGTCCTGACCCAGTACTTC. Amino acid sequence: CASSFGQVLTQYF.

This chain connects TRBV3-1 (or the pseudogene TRBV3-2) to TRBJ2-3; TRBD1 aligns across 7 bases. CDR1 and CDR2 from the germline V gene are LGHDT and YNNKEL (reference sequence). CDR3 size: 13 residues. Trimming took 6 bases from V and 4 from J; bases not matched to a gene: 4. CDR3 region: CASSRQGADTQYF. The CDR3 region has the DNA TGTGCCAGCAGTCGACAGGGCGCAGATACGCAGTATTTT.

In DNA form, the CDR3 reads TGTGCCAGCAGTTCCTACTTAGGACAGGTTGTGAATCAGCCCCAGCATTTT. The encoded protein is CASSSYLGQVVNQPQHF. The rearrangement uses TRBV27 and TRBJ1-5, with 7 bases aligning to TRBD1. Trimming cost V 4 bases and J 4 bases; bases outside gene matches: 13. The CDR3 spans 17 residues. Germline V gives CDR1 MNHEY, CDR2 SMNVEV (reference sequence).

This chain joins TRBV29-1 and TRBJ2-1; D call uncertain. There are 16 residues in the CDR3. CDR1 is SQVTM and CDR2 is ANQGSEA in the germline V gene. The V and J ends lost 6 bases and 5 bases respectively, with 23 bases between them. CDR3 DNA: TGCAGCGTCGTCCTTGGTGCCGTCGAGCGCCACAATGAGCAGTTCTTC. Translating it yields CSVVLGAVERHNEQFF.

The V gene is TRBV5-1, the J gene TRBJ2-2; D is unresolved. The V end lost 3 bases, the J end lost 6 bases, and 15 bases lay between the germline ends. CDR1 and CDR2 (germline): SGHRS, YFSETQ. The CDR3 extends over 15 amino acids. CDR3: CASSWAEKAPGELFF. CDR3 nucleotides: TGCGCCAGCAGCTGGGCCGAAAAGGCCCCCGGGGAGCTGTTTTTT. Complete variable domain (other parts from reference TRBV5-1 and TRBJ2-2): KAGVTQTPRYLIKTRGQQVTLSCSPISGHRSVSWYQQTPGQGLQFLFEYFSETQRNKGNFPGRFSGRQFSNSRSEMNVSTLELGDSALYLCASSWAEKAPGELFFGEGSRLTVL.

The chain links TRBV18 to TRBJ1-1; the D is unclear. The CDR3 contains 14 residues. The ends were cut back, 3 bases at V and 3 bases at J, with 11 bases in the middle. Per the germline V gene, CDR1 is KGHSH and CDR2 is LQKENI. DNA of the CDR3: TGTGCCAGCTCACCGTCCACACAACACACTGAAGCTTTCTTT. This translates into CASSPSTQHTEAFF.